The 20 T cell receptor beta chains in this list originate from one sample, sequenced in a study of shared clonotypes between healthy human individuals (dated by TCRdb to about 2020). Libraries were built with the immunoSEQ multiplex PCR assay. TCRdb holds this immuneACCESS table with in-frame rearrangements only. Some clones are missing; in checked studies, unresolved V genes explain under half, and the rest has no known cause. Recorded for this sample are 2 million to 2.5 million clones; 90% to 97% of them occurred a single time. 0.13% of the sample is taken by the ten largest. Sequencing was carried out using naive CD4+ T cells sorted from blood. This specimen's cell subset or site label, interpreted: CD45RA+ positively selected. The receptor set was obtained from a man aged 18-30 years in good health.

The V call is TRBV5-1, the J call TRBJ2-4; D unresolved. The germline gives CDR1 SGHRS, CDR2 YFSETQ. The length of the CDR3 is 13 residues. The V end was cut by 4 bases, the J end by 6 bases, with 11 bases between. The CDR3 DNA follows: TGCGCCAGCAGCCCGGACGGAATAAACATTCAGTACTTC. Protein sequence: CASSPDGINIQYF.

The V gene is TRBV4-1, the J gene TRBJ2-2; D not certain. CDR1 MGHRA and CDR2 YSYEKL come from the germline V gene. CDR3 length: 14 residues. Trimming pared 1 base from V and 6 bases from J, leaving 9 bases between. CDR3 residues: CASSQVPNPGELFF. The CDR3 DNA sequence: TGCGCCAGCAGCCAAGTTCCGAATCCCGGGGAGCTGTTTTTT.

This clone was counted a few times. V gene TRBV29-1 combines with J gene TRBJ2-5; D is undetermined. Germline V gene data show CDR1 as SQVTM and CDR2 as ANQGSEA. The V end was cut by 3 bases, the J end by 4 bases, with 15 bases between. The CDR3 totals 14 residues. The DNA for the CDR3 is TGCAGCGTTGAGAAGGGTGGCATGGCAGAGACCCAGTACTTC. Encoded protein: CSVEKGGMAETQYF.

The genes are TRBV4-1 and TRBJ1-1; D is unresolved. V lost 0 bases and J lost 3, with 11 bases in between. CDR3 length equals 15 residues. Germline assignment: CDR1 MGHRA and CDR2 YSYEKL. The CDR3 nucleotides read TGCGCCAGCAGCCAAGAAAGCAACCTTTACACTGAAGCTTTCTTT. It specifies CASSQESNLYTEAFF.

The V gene is TRBV10-3, the J gene TRBJ2-7, with a possible D match to TRBD1 (5 bases). V lost 4 bases, J lost 2 bases, and 15 bases lay in between. CDR3 size: 15 residues. The germline CDR1 and CDR2 sequences are ENHRY and SYGVKD. In DNA form, the CDR3 reads TGTGCCATCAGTGGCAGTCAGAAGGGGACCTACGAGCAGTACTTC. Its translation is CAISGSQKGTYEQYF.

Points on this clone: Other DNA variants within this sample encode the same CDR3. This chain links TRBV7-2 with TRBJ2-7; 10 positions agree with TRBD1. CDR3 length: 15 amino acids. Germline V gene lookup returns CDR1 SGHTA and CDR2 FQGNSA. J gave up 2 bases and V 1 base, and 2 bases lay outside the gene matches. This chain's CDR3 is CASSLGQGATYEQYF. Written as DNA, the CDR3 is TGTGCCAGCAGCTTAGGACAGGGGGCCACCTACGAGCAGTACTTC.

This sequence joins TRBV5-6 and TRBJ1-1, with D possibly being TRBD1 (6 bases). V was clipped by 4 bases and J by 5 bases, with 27 bases between them. Germline V CDR1 and CDR2: SGHDT, YYEEEE. The CDR3 extends over 18 amino acids. CDR3 DNA sequence: TGTGCCAGCAGCCTGGGCTCCGGGACACCTCAGTTGGGGACTGAAGCTTTCTTT. Translating it yields CASSLGSGTPQLGTEAFF.

The V gene is TRBV9, the J gene TRBJ2-2; D not certain. The CDR3 sequence is 14 residues long. V lost 1 base and J lost 1, with 5 bases in between. The germline gives CDR1 SGDLS, CDR2 YYNGEE. The CDR3 sequence: CASSVLLNTGELFF. CDR3 nucleotides: TGTGCCAGCAGCGTACTCCTGAACACCGGGGAGCTGTTTTTT.

The genes are TRBV30 and TRBJ1-2, with D possibly matching TRBD1 (5 bases). The V gene's germline CDR1 is GTSNPN and CDR2 SVGIG (reference sequence). This CDR3 region has 13 residues. The V gene lost 2 bases and the J gene lost 3 bases, with 10 bases spanning the gap. The CDR3 DNA reads as TGTGCCTGGAGTATGGGACTGGACTATGGCTACACCTTC. This sequence encodes CAWSMGLDYGYTF.

This rearrangement joins TRBV18 to TRBJ1-4; D gene unclear. Germline CDR1 reads KGHSH; CDR2 reads LQKENI. The CDR3 runs 14 residues. V lost 0 bases and J lost 5, with 7 bases in between. The CDR3 loop is CASSPPDKNEKLFF. The CDR3 nucleotides are TGTGCCAGCTCACCACCAGACAAGAATGAAAAACTGTTTTTT. Full variable domain (missing parts from reference TRBV18 and TRBJ1-4): NAGVMQNPRHLVRRRGQEARLRCSPMKGHSHVYWYRQLPEEGLKFMVYLQKENIIDESGMPKERFSAEFPKEGPSILRIQQVVRGDSAAYFCASSPPDKNEKLFFGSGTQLSVL.

This chain connects TRBV5-6 to TRBJ1-1; D remains unclear. CDR3 length equals 13 residues. V shed 4 bases and J shed 5 bases, with 12 bases lying between them. Per the germline V gene, CDR1 is SGHDT and CDR2 is YYEEEE. The DNA for the CDR3 is TGTGCCAGCAGCCCCGGTTCGAGGACTGAAGCTTTCTTT. It codes for CASSPGSRTEAFF.

This clone showed up just a few times. This rearrangement joins TRBV7-8 to TRBJ1-1; D gene uncertain. From germline, CDR1 is SGHVS and CDR2 FQNEAQ. V was clipped by 7 bases and J by 1 base, with 10 bases between them. The CDR3 is 13 amino acids. The CDR3 DNA reads as TGTGCCAGCATCCGTCTCCCGAACACTGAAGCTTTCTTT. This gives the protein CASIRLPNTEAFF.

V usage is TRBV2 and J usage is TRBJ2-2; D is unclear. Germline-derived CDR1 and CDR2 are SNHLY and FYNNEI. Trimming took 6 bases from V and 0 from J, leaving 14 bases between them. The CDR3 length is 16 residues. In DNA form, the CDR3 reads TGTGCCAGCAGAAGGGAATACTCCGCGAACACCGGGGAGCTGTTTTTT. Its translation: CASRREYSANTGELFF.

The genes are TRBV5-4 and TRBJ2-1, with D unclear. In germline, CDR1 is SGHNT, CDR2 YYREEE (reference sequence). Trimming took off 2 bases at V and 5 bases at J, with 14 bases between the two ends. The CDR3 sequence is 15 residues long. CDR3 DNA: TGTGCCAGCAGCTTTAATTCCGCAGGAGACAATGAGCAGTTCTTC. Translation gives CASSFNSAGDNEQFF.

This chain connects TRBV30 to TRBJ2-3, with 9 positions matching TRBD1. V lost 0 bases, J lost 2 bases, and 6 bases stayed unmatched. Germline V CDR1 and CDR2: GTSNPN, SVGIG (reference sequence). The CDR3 is made up of 16 amino acids. This CDR3 reads CAWSVPGTGFTDTQYF. DNA for the CDR3: TGTGCCTGGAGTGTACCTGGGACAGGGTTCACAGATACGCAGTATTTT.

The V and J genes are TRBV2 and TRBJ2-3; the match to TRBD1 covers 7 bases. With V trimmed by 7 bases and J by 2 bases, 12 bases remained unmatched. Per the germline V gene, CDR1 is SNHLY and CDR2 is FYNNEI. The CDR3 length is 16 residues. Written as DNA, the CDR3 is TGTGCCAGCATTACTAGAGGGCAGGGGGACACAGATACGCAGTATTTT. It specifies CASITRGQGDTDTQYF.

This sequence joins TRBV5-1 and TRBJ1-6, with D uncertain. Germline-derived CDR1 and CDR2 are SGHRS and YFSETQ. The CDR3 is 13 residues long. Trimming took off 0 bases at V and 14 bases at J, with 12 bases between the two ends. The DNA for the CDR3 is TGCGCCAGCAGCTTGGCCGAGCAGGCCACCCTCCACTTT. It translates to CASSLAEQATLHF.

The J gene is TRBJ2-7, the V gene TRBV6-1; D might be TRBD1 or TRBD2, each matching 5 bases. The CDR3 runs to 15 residues. Germline CDR1 reads MNHNS; CDR2 reads SASEGT. Between the trimmed V and J ends, which lost 1 base and 2 bases, there was a span of 12 bases. CDR3 in amino acids: CASSEVRDGAYEQYF. The DNA of the CDR3 is TGTGCCAGCAGTGAAGTAAGGGACGGCGCCTACGAGCAGTACTTC.

This clone was picked up one time. The chain recombines TRBV5-1 with TRBJ2-5; D is undetermined. Germline assignment: CDR1 SGHRS and CDR2 YFSETQ. Trimming left V 5 bases short and J 5 bases short, with 10 bases between. The length of the CDR3 is 12 residues. The CDR3 reads CASSYSMETQYF. DNA for the CDR3: TGCGCCAGCAGTTACAGTATGGAGACCCAGTACTTC. The variable domain in full, completed from reference TRBV5-1 and TRBJ2-5, reads KAGVTQTPRYLIKTRGQQVTLSCSPISGHRSVSWYQQTPGQGLQFLFEYFSETQRNKGNFPGRFSGRQFSNSRSEMNVSTLELGDSALYLCASSYSMETQYFGPGTRLLVL.

The rearrangement joins TRBV10-3 to TRBJ2-3; D assignment may be TRBD1 or TRBD2 (6 bases each). V was shortened by 1 base and J by 2 bases, with 13 bases between the two germline ends. Germline V gene data show CDR1 as ENHRY and CDR2 as SYGVKD. The CDR3 is 16 amino acids. DNA for the CDR3: TGTGCCATCAGTGAGTTAATGAGGGGGGACACAGATACGCAGTATTTT. This translates into CAISELMRGDTDTQYF.